These 25 T cell receptor beta chains were all obtained from the same sample, sequenced in a study of identical twins. TCRdb reprocessed the 5' RACE reads via MiXCR and lists one record per CDR3 protein. The table has hundreds of thousands of distinct CDR3 sequences, 9% to 15% seen once. The sample was also reused in another study, on yellow fever vaccine responses in identical twins.

Sequencing used PBMCs. Receptor source: a woman aged 18-29 years in good health.

The chain carries TRBV4-1 and TRBJ2-1; maybe TRBD2 (5 bases). Germline assignment: CDR1 MGHRA and CDR2 YSYEKL. V lost 0 bases to trimming and J lost 6 bases, with 18 bases between them. The CDR3 covers 17 residues. CDR3 bases: TGCGCCAGCAGCCAAGATCGTGGGAGTAAGGGATCCAATGAGCAGTTCTTC. As protein: CASSQDRGSKGSNEQFF.

The chain joins TRBV6-2 or TRBV6-3 to TRBJ2-3; D unresolved. CDR3 size: 17 residues. Per germline, CDR1 MNHEY and CDR2 SVGEGT. The ends were cut back, 6 bases at V and 7 bases at J, with 26 bases in the middle. CDR3 sequence: CASSEIDSTRGRNTQYF. The CDR3 DNA reads TGTGCCAGCAGCGAGATAGACTCCACGAGAGGAAGAAATACGCAGTATTTT.

The table lists this clonotype with a few counts. The chain has TRBV6-1 and TRBJ2-7; D call uncertain. CDR1 and CDR2 (germline): MNHNS, SASEGT. Trimming shortened V by 4 bases and J by 2 bases, and 9 bases separated the two germline ends. The CDR3 contains 13 residues. DNA of the CDR3: TGTGCCAGCAGTGCCCTACTCACCTACGAGCAGTACGTC. This translates into CASSALLTYEQYV.

The genes are TRBV11-2 and TRBJ2-2; unclear D gene. CDR1 and CDR2 (germline): SGHAT, FQNNGV. This CDR3 is built from 15 residues. V was cut by 5 bases and J by 6 bases, with 16 bases left in between. CDR3 sequence reads: CASSHILRGSGELFF. For the CDR3, the DNA is TGTGCCAGCAGCCATATACTTCGTGGTTCCGGGGAGCTGTTTTTT.

This clonotype was detected a few times. This rearrangement joins TRBV6-1 to TRBJ2-1; D possibly uses TRBD1 or TRBD2 (5 bases each). V gave up 6 bases and J gave up 4 bases, with 16 bases separating them. The CDR3 runs 15 residues. Per germline, CDR1 MNHNS and CDR2 SASEGT. The CDR3, as DNA: TGTGCCAGCAGACCACAGTTGTGGGGGTACAATGAGCAGTTCTTC. Encoded protein: CASRPQLWGYNEQFF.

This clonotype has only a few counts. The rearrangement joins TRBV6-4 to TRBJ2-3; 9 bases line up with TRBD1. The length of the CDR3 is 14 residues. The germline V gene has CDR1 MRHNA and CDR2 SNTAGT. Germline trimming cut 2 bases from V and 4 bases from J; bases unmatched to any gene: 1. The CDR3 DNA reads TGTGCCAGCAGTGACGGGACAGGGTCAGATACGCAGTATTTT. Residues: CASSDGTGSDTQYF.

The chain combines TRBV27 with TRBJ2-5; 9 positions match TRBD2. Losses at the gene ends were 5 bases for V and 5 bases for J; bases not matched to a gene: 18. The CDR3 covers 18 residues. Germline CDR1 MNHEY, CDR2 SMNVEV (reference sequence). Here the CDR3 DNA reads TGTGCCAGCAGTCCCCTTCGGGCTAGCGGGAATAACTGGGAGACCCAGTACTTC. It specifies CASSPLRASGNNWETQYF.

The J gene is TRBJ2-6, the V gene TRBV15, with D possibly TRBD1 on 6 matching bases. The germline V gene encodes CDR1 LNHNV and CDR2 YYDKDF (reference sequence). V dropped 0 bases and J dropped 0 bases, with 18 bases sitting between them. This CDR3 region has 20 residues. CDR3 coding DNA: TGTGCCACCAGCAGAGATAGTCGTAGGGCAGGGGCCTCTGGGGCCAACGTCCTGACTTTC. Protein: CATSRDSRRAGASGANVLTF.

This clonotype was seen a handful of times. V and J are TRBV27 and TRBJ2-7; unclear D gene. The CDR3 is made up of 15 amino acids. V lost 2 bases and J lost 0, with 11 bases in between. The germline CDR1 and CDR2 sequences are MNHEY and SMNVEV (reference sequence). The CDR3 region is CASSLPGRGSYEQYF. CDR3 coding DNA: TGTGCCAGCAGTTTACCCGGCCGCGGCTCCTACGAGCAGTACTTC.

This clonotype has at least ten counts. CDR3 residues: CASGLTGVSYEQYF. In DNA, the CDR3 is TGTGCCAGCGGGCTGACGGGCGTTTCCTACGAGCAGTACTTC. The chain joins TRBV27 to TRBJ2-7; D ambiguous. The germline V gene encodes CDR1 MNHEY and CDR2 SMNVEV (reference sequence). The ends were cut back, 8 bases at V and 1 base at J, with 15 bases in the middle. The CDR3 runs 14 residues.

This clonotype has more than one count but fewer than ten. The genes are TRBV2 and TRBJ2-1, with 10 bases fitting TRBD2. Germline V gene sequence: CDR1 SNHLY, CDR2 FYNNEI. The CDR3 has 15 amino acids. Trimming at V came to 7 bases and at J to 6 bases, leaving 9 bases not matched to a gene. The CDR3 coding sequence is TGTGCCAGCACCGAGGCTCTAGCGGGAGTCAATGAGCAGTTCTTC. Its protein is CASTEALAGVNEQFF.

This chain links TRBV12-3 or TRBV12-4 with TRBJ2-3; no definite D call. Trimming left V 11 bases short and J 0 bases short, with 24 bases between. The CDR3 is 17 residues long. For the CDR3, the DNA is TGTGCCTTCTGCCCCGGGTCCCATTTTGAAAGCACAGATACGCAGTATTTT. Amino acids: CAFCPGSHFESTDTQYF.

The rearrangement joins TRBV6-1 to TRBJ2-1, with a weak D call TRBD1 (5 bases). Germline V gene sequence: CDR1 MNHNS, CDR2 SASEGT. The CDR3 extends over 15 amino acids. V shed 1 base and J shed 3 bases, with 10 bases lying between them. In nucleotides, the CDR3 is TGTGCCAGCAGTGAAGATCCAGGGAACTACAATGAGCAGTTCTTC. It yields the protein CASSEDPGNYNEQFF.

Here the CDR3 DNA reads TGTGCCAGCAGCTACAGACTAGCGGGGGATCGTAGCACAGATACGCAGTATTTT. As protein: CASSYRLAGDRSTDTQYF. The chain has TRBV11-2 and TRBJ2-3, with 12 bases fitting TRBD2. CDR3 length: 18 residues. V was clipped by 4 bases and J by 0 bases; unmatched bases: 8. The germline V gene has CDR1 SGHAT and CDR2 FQNNGV.

The chain uses TRBV4-1 and TRBJ1-5; D is unresolved. Germline values: CDR1 MGHRA, CDR2 YSYEKL. V shed 2 bases and J shed 4 bases, with 15 bases lying between them. The CDR3 has 16 residues. The CDR3 DNA follows: TGCGCCAGCAGCCAATTGTTCCCAGGACTAAATCAGCCCCAGCATTTT. Translated, it gives CASSQLFPGLNQPQHF.

This clonotype was detected a few times. The genes are TRBV7-9 and TRBJ2-1; D is undetermined. CDR3 length: 16 residues. CDR1 and CDR2 from the germline V gene are SEHNR and FQNEAQ (reference sequence). Trimming took off 0 bases at V and 0 bases at J, with 9 bases between the two ends. In DNA form, the CDR3 reads TGTGCCAGCAGCTTAGCAGCTACGAGCTCCTACAATGAGCAGTTCTTC. It is translated as CASSLAATSSYNEQFF.

This clonotype was seen many times. CDR3 sequence reads: CASSSGLAGLLNTGELFF. CDR3 bases: TGCGCCAGCAGCTCCGGACTAGCGGGGCTACTGAACACCGGGGAGCTGTTTTTT. V usage is TRBV5-1 and J usage is TRBJ2-2; TRBD2 aligns across 12 bases. The CDR3 contains 18 residues. V lost 3 bases, J lost 1 base, and 7 bases stayed unmatched. The germline V gene has CDR1 SGHRS and CDR2 YFSETQ.

This clonotype was seen a handful of times. The chain joins TRBV20-1 to TRBJ2-7, with D unclear. CDR1 is DFQATT and CDR2 is SNEGSKA in the germline V gene (reference sequence). V was pared by 5 bases and J by 4 bases, with 9 bases between. This CDR3 contains 11 residues. The CDR3 reads CSAFYGYEQYF. As DNA, the CDR3 is TGCAGTGCTTTCTATGGTTACGAGCAGTACTTC.

Only a few counts were recorded for this clonotype. This rearrangement joins TRBV12-3 or TRBV12-4 to TRBJ2-5; D perhaps matches TRBD1 (6 bases). V was clipped by 6 bases and J by 5 bases, with 16 bases between them. The CDR3 consists of 14 residues. CDR3 region: CASSRQGRGETQYF. CDR3 nucleotides: TGTGCCAGCAGCCGTCAGGGGCGCGGGGAGACCCAGTACTTC.

This clonotype has only a few counts. V usage is TRBV4-1 and J usage is TRBJ2-5; TRBD2 agrees at 7 bases. The CDR3 is made up of 14 amino acids. V gave up 0 bases and J gave up 6 bases; unmatched junction bases: 4. Germline loops: CDR1 MGHRA, CDR2 YSYEKL. CDR3 nucleotides: TGCGCCAGCAGCCAAGAGGAGCGGGGACAGACCCAGTACTTC. This translates into CASSQEERGQTQYF.

The V and J genes are TRBV6-1 and TRBJ1-1; D is undetermined. The V end lost 6 bases, the J end lost 1 base, and 12 bases lay between the germline ends. CDR3 length: 14 amino acids. Germline loops: CDR1 MNHNS, CDR2 SASEGT. DNA of the CDR3: TGTGCCAGCAGCCCCCCTTGGGGGAACACTGAAGCTTTCTTT. It codes for CASSPPWGNTEAFF.

This clonotype was observed many times. This chain joins TRBV20-1 and TRBJ1-4; D gene ambiguous. CDR1 is DFQATT and CDR2 is SNEGSKA in the germline V gene (reference sequence). The CDR3 consists of 14 residues. The V and J ends lost 1 base and 5 bases respectively, with 11 bases between them. The CDR3 sequence: CSARGSRENEKLFF. DNA of the CDR3: TGCAGTGCTAGAGGATCCAGAGAGAATGAAAAACTGTTTTTT.

This clonotype has more than one count but fewer than ten. In nucleotides, the CDR3 is TGTGCCAGCAGCTTAACCGGGACCGTAAATGAAAAACTGTTTTTT. Translating it yields CASSLTGTVNEKLFF. The genes are TRBV7-9 and TRBJ1-4, with D possibly TRBD1 on 5 matching bases. Per germline, CDR1 SEHNR and CDR2 FQNEAQ (reference sequence). The V end was cut by 2 bases, the J end by 5 bases, with 12 bases between. This CDR3 has 15 residues.

The rearrangement uses TRBV4-1 and TRBJ2-3; maybe TRBD1 (6 bases). The germline V and J ends were trimmed by 0 bases and 2 bases, with 12 bases remaining between them. The length of the CDR3 is 16 residues. The germline gives CDR1 MGHRA, CDR2 YSYEKL. CDR3 residues: CASSQDPPGATDTQYF. The CDR3 DNA follows: TGCGCCAGCAGCCAAGATCCACCAGGGGCCACAGATACGCAGTATTTT.

This clonotype occurred a few times. This sequence joins TRBV12-3 or TRBV12-4 and TRBJ2-1; D is undetermined. Trimming pared 4 bases from V and 13 bases from J, leaving 14 bases between. The CDR3 extends over 12 amino acids. CDR3 protein: CASSSPYPLQFF. CDR3 DNA sequence: TGTGCCAGCAGTTCTCCCTACCCCCTCCAGTTCTTC.